Detailed here is one T cell receptor beta chain. Its antigen remains unidentified. Base qualities were left out, and no much larger clone turns up one base away. The sample's treatment or condition label, decoded: some 20 received Ad26.COV2.S at low or high dose, single or two shots; about 5 received placebo; per-sample allocation not given. For vaccine and placebo recipients, repertoires were sequenced using samples collected on day 63 after the first injection. Between 29 July and 7 August 2020, Cohort 1b enrolled 20 to 30 adults aged 18-55 years at one site in Boston, USA. As a vaccine, Ad26.COV2.S was a replication-incompetent adenovirus type 26 vector that expressed a prefusion-stabilized SARS-CoV-2 spike protein derived from the original Wuhan strain. The data derive from a study of Ad26.COV2.S vaccination and SARS-CoV-2 variants (dated by TCRdb to about 2021). For context, the study as a whole: Donors in the vaccine arm were drawn from COV1001, a multicentre, randomized, double-blind, placebo-controlled phase I-IIa trial testing Ad26.COV2.S in healthy adults. Dosing of Ad26.COV2.S was intramuscular, at either 5x10^10 or 1x10^11 viral particles, delivered as one shot or as two shots spaced 56 days apart. A total of some 30 samples were included in the TCR-sequenced set, comprising roughly 19 Ad26.COV2.S vaccine recipients, 5 placebo recipients and 8 SARS-CoV-2 convalescent individuals. Trial participants were randomized into five groups of five: low-dose or high-dose Ad26.COV2.S given once or twice, or placebo on both occasions. Investigators did not know the trial group allocation while performing experiments and assessing outcomes. Sequencing of the TCRbeta repertoire served to evaluate the specificity and breadth of SARS-CoV-2-reactive T cell receptors following Ad26.COV2.S vaccination. General study outcomes and caveats: The study lacked the statistical power to compare responses across vaccine doses or regimens. Vaccine and placebo recipients had similar non-spike TCR breadth, a finding consistent with the vaccine containing only spike. Substantial breadth of spike-specific CD8+ and CD4+ T cell responses was reported after vaccination. Higher spike-specific TCR breadth was observed in Ad26.COV2.S recipients than in placebo recipients (P = 0.0014). It was noted by the authors that total T cell responses may have been underestimated by the TCR breadth and depth analyses.

The immunoSEQ Assay was the method used to sequence TCRbeta CDR3 regions. After extraction, genomic DNA underwent amplification by bias-controlled multiplex PCR, followed by high-throughput sequencing. Regarding the original processing steps: To quantify the absolute abundance of every unique TCRbeta CDR3 region, sequences were collapsed and filtered. T cell fraction was estimated by normalization of TCRbeta template counts to usable DNA, with usable DNA being measured through amplification of reference genes present in all nucleated cells. Repertoire TCRs were annotated as SARS-CoV-2-specific when V gene, CDR3 amino acid sequence and J gene were exactly matched to a known reactive TCR set. The reference SARS-CoV-2 TCR set was obtained from MIRA and was filtered for enrichment in COVID-19-positive ImmuneCODE repertoires, whereby public or cross-reactive TCRs were removed. Based on the MIRA antigens, annotated TCRs were further analysed at the level of specific ORF or position within ORF. Breadth was defined as annotated unique rearrangements over total unique productive rearrangements; depth was the summed frequency of those rearrangements. Two-sided Wilcoxon rank-sum tests were applied when comparing TCR breadth between groups. TCRdb limited this immuneACCESS table to in-frame rearrangements with V and J called. A share of clones is missing; checked studies link under half to unresolved V genes, and the rest is unexplained. V and J calls and clone size are copied from that table; D and trimming were computed from the DNA. The sample table shows around 310,000 clones, and 90% are seen once. The ten largest clones represent about 5% of the sample.

The sequenced sample was peripheral blood, obtained in a trial of Ad26.COV2.S vaccine versus placebo. The TCR originated in a person aged 18-60 years who received the Ad26.COV2.S COVID-19 vaccine or a placebo.

The DNA sequence reads TGTGCCAGCAGCCGGGACAGGCTTCGTGGCTACGAGCAGTACTTC. It codes for CASSRDRLRGYEQYF. This receptor chain uses TRBV6-5 and TRBJ2-7; a stretch of 8 junction bases matches TRBD1. The CDR3 starts with the cysteine, ends with the phenylalanine, and has 15 residues. Only the CDR3 part of the read is kept: 45 bases, read in frame from the first base. Unmatched junction bases come to 10, with V trimmed by 6 bases and J by 3 bases. CDR1 is given as MNHEY and CDR2 as SVGAGI, both from the germline V gene.